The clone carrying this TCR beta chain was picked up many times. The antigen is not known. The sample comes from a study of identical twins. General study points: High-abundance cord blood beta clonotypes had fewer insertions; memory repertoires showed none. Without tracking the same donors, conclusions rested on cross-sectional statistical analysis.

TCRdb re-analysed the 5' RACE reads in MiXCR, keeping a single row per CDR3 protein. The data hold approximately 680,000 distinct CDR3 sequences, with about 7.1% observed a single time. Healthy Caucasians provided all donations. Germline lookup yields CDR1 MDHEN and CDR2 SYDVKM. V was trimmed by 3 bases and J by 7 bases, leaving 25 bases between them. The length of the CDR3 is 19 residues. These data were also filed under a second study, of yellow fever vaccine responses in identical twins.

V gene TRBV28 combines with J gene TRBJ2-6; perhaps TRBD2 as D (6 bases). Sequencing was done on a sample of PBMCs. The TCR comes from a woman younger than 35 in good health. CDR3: CASSLYLTKPLGSANVLTF. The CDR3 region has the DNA TGTGCCAGCAGTTTGTACCTCACAAAACCTCTCGGGAGTGCCAACGTCCTGACTTTC.